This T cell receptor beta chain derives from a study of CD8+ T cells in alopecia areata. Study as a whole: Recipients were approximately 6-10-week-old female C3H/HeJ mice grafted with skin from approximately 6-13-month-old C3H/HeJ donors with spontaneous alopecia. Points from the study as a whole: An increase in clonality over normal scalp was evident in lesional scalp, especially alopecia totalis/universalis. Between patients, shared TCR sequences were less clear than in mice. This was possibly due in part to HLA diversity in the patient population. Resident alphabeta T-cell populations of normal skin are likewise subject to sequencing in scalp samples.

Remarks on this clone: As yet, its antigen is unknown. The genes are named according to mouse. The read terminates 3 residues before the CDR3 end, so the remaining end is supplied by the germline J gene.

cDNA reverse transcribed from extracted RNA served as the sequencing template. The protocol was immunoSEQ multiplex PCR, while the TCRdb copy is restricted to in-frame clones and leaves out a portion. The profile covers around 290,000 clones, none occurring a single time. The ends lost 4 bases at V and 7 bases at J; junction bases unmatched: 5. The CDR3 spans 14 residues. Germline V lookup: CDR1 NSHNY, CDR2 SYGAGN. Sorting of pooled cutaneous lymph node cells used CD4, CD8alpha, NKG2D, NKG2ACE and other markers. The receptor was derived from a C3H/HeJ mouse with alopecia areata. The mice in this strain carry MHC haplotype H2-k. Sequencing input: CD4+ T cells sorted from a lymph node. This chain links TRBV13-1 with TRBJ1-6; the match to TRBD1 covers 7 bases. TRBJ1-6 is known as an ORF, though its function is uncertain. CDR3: CASSPRQGNSPLYF. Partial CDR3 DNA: TGTGCCAGCAGTCCCAGACAGGGAAATTCGCCC.